This is a list of T cell receptor beta chains from one sample in a study of T cell responses to AZD1222 COVID-19 vaccine. The assay was immunoSEQ multiplex PCR, and TCRdb's table has in-frame clones only and misses some. The profile covers 70,000 to 100,000 clones, with about 93% appearing a single time and less than 4% taken by the ten largest. The sample here was peripheral blood, taken 28 days after the second AZD1222 dose. All receptors come from an adult who received the AZD1222 COVID-19 vaccine. Each CDR3 is given with its conserved first and last residue. The order of the fields is D gene, V gene, clone size, J gene, CDR3 DNA, CDR3 protein. A D gene is named only where the DNA matches it firmly. Clone sizes are given selectively: once, few, many, or a class where the clone is expanded.

d_gene: .; v_gene: TRBV28; abundance: .; j_gene: TRBJ1-5; CDR3nt: TGTGCCAGCAGTCAAAGGGGGTCCCAGCATTTT; CDR3aa: CASSQRGSQHF
d_gene: .; v_gene: TRBV4-1; abundance: .; j_gene: TRBJ1-3; CDR3nt: TGCGCCAGCAGCCAAGGCCTCGCAGGGAGGCCCTCTGGAAACACCATATATTTT; CDR3aa: CASSQGLAGRPSGNTIYF
d_gene: .; v_gene: TRBV20-1; abundance: .; j_gene: TRBJ2-3; CDR3nt: TGCAGTGCTAGAGCTAGTGGTACGCAGTATTTT; CDR3aa: CSARASGTQYF
d_gene: .; v_gene: TRBV15; abundance: .; j_gene: TRBJ1-6; CDR3nt: TGTGCCACCAGCAGTAACAGGGCGACGAGCTCCTATAATTCACCCCTCCACTTT; CDR3aa: CATSSNRATSSYNSPLHF
d_gene: .; v_gene: TRBV7-8; abundance: once; j_gene: TRBJ2-5; CDR3nt: TGTGCCAGCAGCTTCGCGGGAAACCAAGAGACCCAGTACTTC; CDR3aa: CASSFAGNQETQYF
d_gene: TRBD2; v_gene: TRBV7-9; abundance: .; j_gene: TRBJ2-3; CDR3nt: TGTGCCAGCAGCGCCCTGACTAGCGGGGGGGTATATACGCAGTATTTT; CDR3aa: CASSALTSGGVYTQYF
d_gene: .; v_gene: TRBV27; abundance: .; j_gene: TRBJ2-5; CDR3nt: TGTGCCAGCAGTGAGCAGGGGTTGTACCAAGAGACCCAGTACTTC; CDR3aa: CASSEQGLYQETQYF
d_gene: .; v_gene: TRBV2; abundance: .; j_gene: TRBJ1-2; CDR3nt: TGTGCCAGCAATCGGGGGGGTAGCTATGGCTACACCTTC; CDR3aa: CASNRGGSYGYTF
d_gene: .; v_gene: TRBV6-1; abundance: .; j_gene: TRBJ1-5; CDR3nt: TGTGCCAGCAGTGAATTTTTTGGGTCCGATCAGCCCCAGCATTTT; CDR3aa: CASSEFFGSDQPQHF
d_gene: .; v_gene: TRBV6-5; abundance: .; j_gene: TRBJ2-1; CDR3nt: TGTGCCAGCAGTTACGACTACAACAATGAGCAGTTCTTC; CDR3aa: CASSYDYNNEQFF
d_gene: TRBD2; v_gene: TRBV5-1; abundance: few; j_gene: TRBJ2-2; CDR3nt: TGCGCCAGCAGCCCCCGGGAGGCGAACACCGGGGAGCTGTTTTTT; CDR3aa: CASSPREANTGELFF
d_gene: TRBD2; v_gene: TRBV5-1; abundance: once; j_gene: TRBJ2-5; CDR3nt: TGCGCCAGCAGCCAAGCGGGGGGGCTCGGGGAGACCCAGTACTTC; CDR3aa: CASSQAGGLGETQYF
d_gene: TRBD1; v_gene: TRBV2; abundance: once; j_gene: TRBJ2-7; CDR3nt: TGTGCCAGCATATTGGCCGGGACAGGGGGATACGAGCAGTACTTC; CDR3aa: CASILAGTGGYEQYF
d_gene: TRBD1; v_gene: TRBV29-1; abundance: .; j_gene: TRBJ1-2; CDR3nt: TGCAGCGTTGGGACAGGTGCTAACTATGGCTACACCTTC; CDR3aa: CSVGTGANYGYTF
d_gene: TRBD1; v_gene: TRBV11-2; abundance: .; j_gene: TRBJ1-1; CDR3nt: TGTGCCAGCAGCTCCGGACAGGGGATGAACACTGAAGCTTTCTTT; CDR3aa: CASSSGQGMNTEAFF
d_gene: TRBD1; v_gene: TRBV6-5; abundance: .; j_gene: TRBJ1-3; CDR3nt: TGTGCCAGCAGTTCTGGGACAGGGCAGCCTGGAAACACCATATATTTT; CDR3aa: CASSSGTGQPGNTIYF
d_gene: .; v_gene: TRBV5-1; abundance: .; j_gene: TRBJ2-6; CDR3nt: TGCGCCAGCAGCTTTACAGGGCCTGGGGCCAACGTCCTGACTTTC; CDR3aa: CASSFTGPGANVLTF
d_gene: TRBD1; v_gene: TRBV6-2/TRBV6-3; abundance: .; j_gene: TRBJ1-1; CDR3nt: TGTGCCAGCAGTTACGGGGACAGGGGCAGCACTGAAGCTTTCTTT; CDR3aa: CASSYGDRGSTEAFF
d_gene: TRBD2; v_gene: TRBV7-2; abundance: .; j_gene: TRBJ2-1; CDR3nt: TGTGCCAGCAGCCCGGGGGGGGGCGGGTCCCTCCAGTTCTTC; CDR3aa: CASSPGGGGSLQFF
d_gene: TRBD1; v_gene: TRBV20-1; abundance: .; j_gene: TRBJ1-2; CDR3nt: TGCAGTGCTGACAGGGGGTATGGCTACACCTTC; CDR3aa: CSADRGYGYTF
d_gene: .; v_gene: TRBV10-3; abundance: .; j_gene: TRBJ1-1; CDR3nt: TGTGCCATCAGACCGGGACAACAGAACACTGAAGCTTTCTTT; CDR3aa: CAIRPGQQNTEAFF
d_gene: .; v_gene: TRBV7-9; abundance: once; j_gene: TRBJ2-3; CDR3nt: TGTGCCAGCTCGCCCGTGGCAGATACGCAGTATTTT; CDR3aa: CASSPVADTQYF
d_gene: TRBD1; v_gene: TRBV7-9; abundance: .; j_gene: TRBJ1-1; CDR3nt: TGTGCCAGCAGCGGACAGGGGGCTTGGGGTGCTTTCTTT; CDR3aa: CASSGQGAWGAFF
d_gene: .; v_gene: TRBV15; abundance: .; j_gene: TRBJ1-4; CDR3nt: TGTGCCACCAGCAGAGATTTGGGGGAAAAACTGTTTTTT; CDR3aa: CATSRDLGEKLFF
d_gene: .; v_gene: TRBV7-9; abundance: .; j_gene: TRBJ1-3; CDR3nt: TGTGCCAGCAGCCCCCGGCAGGGCAACTCTGGAAACACCATATATTTT; CDR3aa: CASSPRQGNSGNTIYF
d_gene: TRBD2; v_gene: TRBV9; abundance: .; j_gene: TRBJ2-3; CDR3nt: TGTGCCAGCAGCGTTGGCTCTAGCGGTAGCACAGATACGCAGTATTTT; CDR3aa: CASSVGSSGSTDTQYF
d_gene: .; v_gene: TRBV6-1; abundance: .; j_gene: TRBJ2-5; CDR3nt: TGTGCCAGCAGTGAGGCAGGGAGGAAAGAGACCCAGTACTTC; CDR3aa: CASSEAGRKETQYF
d_gene: .; v_gene: TRBV28; abundance: .; j_gene: TRBJ1-1; CDR3nt: TGTGCCAGCAGTTTATTACGGGGAGTATACTCCGAAGCTTTCTTT; CDR3aa: CASSLLRGVYSEAFF
d_gene: TRBD1; v_gene: TRBV5-6; abundance: .; j_gene: TRBJ2-1; CDR3nt: TGTGCCAGCAGCGGAGGACAGGAGCTAAATAGAGGGGAGCAGTTCTTC; CDR3aa: CASSGGQELNRGEQFF
d_gene: .; v_gene: TRBV7-2; abundance: .; j_gene: TRBJ2-3; CDR3nt: TGTGCCAGCAGCAGCACCTCGTTTGACACAGATACGCAGTATTTT; CDR3aa: CASSSTSFDTDTQYF
d_gene: .; v_gene: TRBV9; abundance: .; j_gene: TRBJ1-2; CDR3nt: TGTGCCAGCAGCGTTTCAGTGGGGGAGGGGAACTATGGCTACACCTTC; CDR3aa: CASSVSVGEGNYGYTF
d_gene: TRBD1; v_gene: TRBV6-4; abundance: once; j_gene: TRBJ2-7; CDR3nt: TGTGCCAGCAGTAGGACAGGAAGCTCCTACGAGCAGTACTTC; CDR3aa: CASSRTGSSYEQYF
d_gene: .; v_gene: TRBV12-3/TRBV12-4; abundance: once; j_gene: TRBJ1-1; CDR3nt: TGTGCCAGCAGTTTCCTGGGGGCTGAAGCTTTCTTT; CDR3aa: CASSFLGAEAFF
d_gene: .; v_gene: TRBV30; abundance: .; j_gene: TRBJ2-3; CDR3nt: TGTGCCTGGAGTGTAGCAGGGAGCGTTCAGGCAGATACGCAGTATTTT; CDR3aa: CAWSVAGSVQADTQYF
d_gene: .; v_gene: TRBV5-5; abundance: .; j_gene: TRBJ1-5; CDR3nt: TGTGCCAGCAGCTTGGTACTAAGCGGTCAGCCCCAGCATTTT; CDR3aa: CASSLVLSGQPQHF
d_gene: .; v_gene: TRBV7-2; abundance: once; j_gene: TRBJ1-1; CDR3nt: TGTGCCAGCAGCTTCGGGTCACGCTGGGAGGCTTTCTTT; CDR3aa: CASSFGSRWEAFF
d_gene: .; v_gene: TRBV5-8; abundance: .; j_gene: TRBJ2-5; CDR3nt: TGTGCCAGCAGCGGTTGGAATCGGGGTTCTTCCCAAGAGACCCAGTACTTC; CDR3aa: CASSGWNRGSSQETQYF
d_gene: .; v_gene: TRBV5-1; abundance: once; j_gene: TRBJ1-2; CDR3nt: TGCGCCAGCAGCTTGGATGGAGGATCGTGGGGCTACACCTTC; CDR3aa: CASSLDGGSWGYTF
d_gene: .; v_gene: TRBV2; abundance: .; j_gene: TRBJ1-6; CDR3nt: TGTGCCAGCAGTGAAACGGGGCCGGGGGCTGGTTCACCCCTCCACTTT; CDR3aa: CASSETGPGAGSPLHF
d_gene: .; v_gene: TRBV25-1; abundance: .; j_gene: TRBJ1-2; CDR3nt: TGTGCCAGCAGTGAATATGGGAGGGGAGGTGGCTACACCTTC; CDR3aa: CASSEYGRGGGYTF
d_gene: .; v_gene: TRBV18; abundance: .; j_gene: TRBJ2-7; CDR3nt: TGTGCCAGCTCACCGGGGAGGGGGTTGAACGAGCAGTACTTC; CDR3aa: CASSPGRGLNEQYF
d_gene: TRBD1; v_gene: TRBV18; abundance: .; j_gene: TRBJ2-5; CDR3nt: TGTGCCAGCTCAACAGGGGTCCAAGAGACCCAGTACTTC; CDR3aa: CASSTGVQETQYF
d_gene: TRBD2; v_gene: TRBV6-1; abundance: .; j_gene: TRBJ2-7; CDR3nt: TGTGCCAGCAGTGAAAGGGTAGCGGGGAGCTCCTACGAGCAGTACTTC; CDR3aa: CASSERVAGSSYEQYF
d_gene: .; v_gene: TRBV6-1; abundance: .; j_gene: TRBJ1-5; CDR3nt: TGTGCCAGCAGTGAAGAGGAAGGGAAGGGCAATCAGCCCCAGCATTTT; CDR3aa: CASSEEEGKGNQPQHF
d_gene: .; v_gene: TRBV19; abundance: .; j_gene: TRBJ1-5; CDR3nt: TGTGCCAGTAGTTGGAAAGGGAGCAATCAGCCCCAGCATTTT; CDR3aa: CASSWKGSNQPQHF
d_gene: .; v_gene: TRBV19; abundance: .; j_gene: TRBJ2-2; CDR3nt: TGTGCCAGTACCCGGCAGGACCTTGCGGGGGAGCTGTTTTTT; CDR3aa: CASTRQDLAGELFF
d_gene: TRBD1; v_gene: TRBV7-6; abundance: .; j_gene: TRBJ1-2; CDR3nt: TGTGCCAGCAGCTTGACAGGGGGCGCCGGCTATGGCTACACCTTC; CDR3aa: CASSLTGGAGYGYTF
d_gene: .; v_gene: TRBV14; abundance: once; j_gene: TRBJ1-1; CDR3nt: TGTGCCAGCAGCCAACAAAGGGGACCCACTGAAGCTTTCTTT; CDR3aa: CASSQQRGPTEAFF
d_gene: TRBD1; v_gene: TRBV5-1; abundance: .; j_gene: TRBJ2-7; CDR3nt: TGCGCCAGCAGCTTGGCCTTGGACAGGGCCTACGAGCAGTACTTC; CDR3aa: CASSLALDRAYEQYF
d_gene: TRBD2; v_gene: TRBV6-5; abundance: .; j_gene: TRBJ2-7; CDR3nt: TGTGCCAGCAGGCCGGGACTAGCGGGGTCCTACGAGCAGTACTTC; CDR3aa: CASRPGLAGSYEQYF
d_gene: .; v_gene: TRBV19; abundance: .; j_gene: TRBJ2-3; CDR3nt: TGTGCCAGTAGCCTCGGGCCCTTTTCCACAGATACGCAGTATTTT; CDR3aa: CASSLGPFSTDTQYF
d_gene: .; v_gene: TRBV4-2; abundance: .; j_gene: TRBJ1-2; CDR3nt: TGTGCCAGCAGCCCCATGGTGGGAGCTAACTATGGCTACACCTTC; CDR3aa: CASSPMVGANYGYTF
d_gene: TRBD2; v_gene: TRBV3-1/TRBV3-2; abundance: .; j_gene: TRBJ2-1; CDR3nt: TGTGCCAGCAGCCACCCTCGGGGGGGGTCCCTCTACAATGAGCAGTTCTTC; CDR3aa: CASSHPRGGSLYNEQFF
d_gene: TRBD2; v_gene: TRBV4-3; abundance: .; j_gene: TRBJ2-1; CDR3nt: TGCGCCAGCAGCCAAGAGGTGGCGCGGGGGGGCTACAATGAGCAGTTCTTC; CDR3aa: CASSQEVARGGYNEQFF
d_gene: .; v_gene: TRBV6-5; abundance: .; j_gene: TRBJ1-1; CDR3nt: TGTGCCAGCAGTTACTCGATCGGGACCACTGAAGCTTTCTTT; CDR3aa: CASSYSIGTTEAFF
d_gene: TRBD1; v_gene: TRBV24-1; abundance: .; j_gene: TRBJ1-2; CDR3nt: TGTGCCACCGGAGGGACAGGGACCTATGGCTACACCTTC; CDR3aa: CATGGTGTYGYTF
d_gene: .; v_gene: TRBV29-1; abundance: once; j_gene: TRBJ1-1; CDR3nt: TGCAGCGTTGTTGGGGCGGGGACTGAAGCTTTCTTT; CDR3aa: CSVVGAGTEAFF